Following are 21 T cell receptor beta chains from one sample sequenced in a study of T-cell reconstitution after alpha-beta-depleted transplantation in children. The TCRbeta library was prepared with unique molecular identifiers. From the PCR reads, TCRdb called clonotypes with MiXCR, one entry per CDR3 protein. The sample consists of 640,000 or so distinct CDR3 sequences, around 17% of them appearing once. The sequencing here drew on PBMCs from the stem cell graft donor, taken from the stem cell graft. These receptors all stem from a human donor who donated a stem cell graft to a child with acute myeloid leukemia.

This clonotype occurred once. The rearrangement uses TRBV11-1 and TRBJ1-2, with 9 bases matching TRBD1. This CDR3 is 17 amino acids long. The germline CDR1 and CDR2 sequences are SGHAT and FQDESV (reference sequence). After removal of 1 base from V and 3 bases from J, the junction contained 9 bases not matched to a gene. The CDR3 coding sequence is TGTGCCAGCAGCTTAGGGCGGGGGACAGGGAAGGACTATGGCTACACCTTC. It is translated as CASSLGRGTGKDYGYTF.

This clonotype occurred a few times. This chain uses TRBV10-2 with TRBJ2-7; no reliable D call. Germline loops: CDR1 WSHSY, CDR2 SAAADI. The V gene lost 0 bases and the J gene lost 4 bases, with 7 bases spanning the gap. CDR3 length: 13 amino acids. This CDR3 reads CASSESSEYEQYV. Written as DNA, the CDR3 is TGCGCCAGCAGTGAGTCGTCAGAGTACGAGCAGTACGTC.

This clonotype was observed at least ten times. This chain connects TRBV29-1 to TRBJ2-1, with 8 bases identical to TRBD1. Germline lookup yields CDR1 SQVTM and CDR2 ANQGSEA. The V gene end was trimmed by 6 bases and the J gene end by 0 bases; junction bases not matched to a gene: 7. The CDR3 is 15 residues long. In nucleotides, the CDR3 is TGCAGCGTCGGGACAGGTCGGAGCTCCTACAATGAGCAGTTCTTC. Its translation: CSVGTGRSSYNEQFF.

This clonotype was picked up many times. This chain links TRBV15 with TRBJ2-1; D is unresolved. CDR1 LNHNV and CDR2 YYDKDF come from the germline V gene (reference sequence). Deletions cut 1 base from V and 6 bases from J, with 4 bases between. This CDR3 has 12 residues. CDR3 bases: TGTGCCACCAGCAGAGCTTCCAATGAGCAGTTCTTC. Protein: CATSRASNEQFF.

This clonotype came up many times. This chain joins TRBV20-1 and TRBJ2-7; 8 bases align to TRBD1. The CDR3 length is 16 residues. V dropped 3 bases and J dropped 0; count of bases not matched to a gene: 10. Germline V gene data show CDR1 as DFQATT and CDR2 as SNEGSKA (reference sequence). This chain's CDR3 is CSASASGTGLSYEQYF. In DNA form, the CDR3 reads TGCAGTGCTAGTGCCTCCGGGACAGGCCTCTCCTACGAGCAGTACTTC.

Of note for this clonotype: This sequence may be a read error, since a much larger clone differs from it by one base. The chain links TRBV20-1 to TRBJ1-1; tentatively, D is TRBD1 (5 bases). CDR1 is DFQATT, CDR2 SNEGSKA, per germline (reference sequence). Trimming removed 2 bases at V and 6 bases at J, with 16 bases between. The CDR3 loop spans 14 amino acids. The CDR3 here is CSARTPGRTSEAFF. CDR3 sequence (DNA): TGCAGTGCTAGAACACCGGGACGGACCTCTGAAGCTTTCTTT.

CDR3 coding DNA: TGCAGTGCTAGGAAAGCAGGAGGGAATCAGCCCCAGCATTTT. Translating gives CSARKAGGNQPQHF. V and J are TRBV20-1 and TRBJ1-5; D remains ambiguous. The ends were cut back, 3 bases at V and 4 bases at J, with 13 bases in the middle. Germline V gene data show CDR1 as DFQATT and CDR2 as SNEGSKA (reference sequence). The CDR3 consists of 14 residues.

The chain has TRBV9 and TRBJ2-1; no clear D. Trimming cost V 0 bases and J 4 bases, with 11 bases left between them. CDR1 is SGDLS and CDR2 is YYNGEE in the germline V gene. The CDR3 runs to 15 residues. This CDR3 reads CASSVAGQQYNEQFF. The CDR3 DNA follows: TGTGCCAGCAGCGTAGCTGGTCAACAGTACAATGAGCAGTTCTTC. The whole variable domain, filled in from reference TRBV9 and TRBJ2-1, reads DSGVTQTPKHLITATGQRVTLRCSPRSGDLSVYWYQQSLDQGLQFLIQYYNGEERAKGNILERFSAQQFPDLHSELNLSSLELGDSALYFCASSVAGQQYNEQFFGPGTRLTVL.

This clonotype was seen more than once but under ten times. V gene TRBV12-3 or TRBV12-4 combines with J gene TRBJ1-5, with D possibly TRBD1 on 6 matching bases. The CDR3 loop spans 13 amino acids. Trimming took 5 bases from V and 11 from J, leaving 16 bases between them. CDR3 protein: CASSTRQATAQHF. The CDR3 bases are TGTGCCAGCAGTACGCGACAGGCAACAGCCCAGCATTTT.

This clonotype was detected only a few times. The V and J genes are TRBV5-6 and TRBJ2-7; D could derive from TRBD1 or TRBD2 (5 bases each). Trimming shortened V by 4 bases and J by 0 bases, and 11 bases separated the two germline ends. Germline lookup yields CDR1 SGHDT and CDR2 YYEEEE. This CDR3 is 14 amino acids long. The CDR3 region has the DNA TGTGCCAGCAGCGGGGGAGCTAGCTCCTACGAGCAGTACGTC. Encoded protein: CASSGGASSYEQYV.

The V and J genes are TRBV4-3 and TRBJ1-2; D unclear. Trimming stripped 0 bases from V and 6 bases from J, with 23 bases between. The germline gives CDR1 LGHNA, CDR2 YSLEER. This CDR3 has 18 amino acids. The CDR3 region is CASSQDYPFSATHHGYTF. The CDR3 DNA sequence: TGCGCCAGCAGCCAAGATTATCCCTTCAGCGCCACACACCATGGCTACACCTTC.

Note on this clonotype: A read error may explain this, as a much larger clone is one base away. The chain couples TRBV6-1 to TRBJ2-1; D is possibly TRBD1 (5 bases). Germline-derived CDR1 and CDR2 are MNHNS and SASEGT. CDR3 size: 15 residues. CDR3 nucleotides: TGTGCCACCAGTGAACCGGCAGGGATAAACAATGAGCAGTTCTTC. Translated: CATSEPAGINNEQFF.

At least ten counts were recorded for this clonotype. The rearrangement joins TRBV7-2 to TRBJ2-3; no reliable D call. Trimming removed 2 bases from V and 2 bases from J, with 5 bases in between. The CDR3 loop spans 13 amino acids. From germline, CDR1 is SGHTA and CDR2 FQGNSA. The CDR3 sequence: CASSLMSTDTQYF. Here the CDR3 DNA reads TGTGCCAGCAGCTTAATGTCCACAGATACGCAGTATTTT. The whole variable domain, remainder taken from reference TRBV7-2 and TRBJ2-3, is GAGVSQSPSNKVTEKGKDVELRCDPISGHTALYWYRQSLGQGLEFLIYFQGNSAPDKSGLPSDRFSAERTGGSVSTLTIQRTQQEDSAVYLCASSLMSTDTQYFGPGTRLTVL.

This chain links TRBV30 with TRBJ2-7; 9 positions agree with TRBD1. V lost 4 bases to trimming and J lost 5 bases; unmatched junction nucleotides: 9. The CDR3 sequence is 14 residues long. Germline CDR1 GTSNPN, CDR2 SVGIG (reference sequence). The CDR3: CAWNWGQGKNEQYF. CDR3 in DNA: TGTGCCTGGAACTGGGGACAGGGAAAGAACGAGCAGTACTTC. The complete variable domain, with remaining parts taken from reference TRBV30 and TRBJ2-7, reads SQTIHQWPATLVQPVGSPLSLECTVEGTSNPNLYWYRQAAGRGLQLLFYSVGIGQISSEVPQNLSASRPQDRQFILSSKKLLLSDSGFYLCAWNWGQGKNEQYFGPGTRLTVT.

The chain links TRBV12-3 or TRBV12-4 to TRBJ1-6; D perhaps matches TRBD1 (6 bases). CDR3 length equals 17 residues. V was clipped by 7 bases and J by 7 bases, with 23 bases between them. The CDR3 DNA sequence: TGTGCCAGCACCCCGGGGGGCGCAGGGGCACTAAATTCACCCCTCCACTTT. Protein: CASTPGGAGALNSPLHF.

This clonotype has a handful of counts. The chain employs TRBV4-2 and TRBJ2-6; no clear D. Trimming left V 0 bases short and J 0 bases short, with 6 bases between. The CDR3 loop spans 16 amino acids. Germline V gene sequence: CDR1 LGHNA, CDR2 YNFKEQ. CDR3 protein: CASSQDYLSGANVLTF. The CDR3 DNA is TGTGCCAGCAGCCAAGATTATCTCTCTGGGGCCAACGTCCTGACTTTC.

Ten or more counts support this clonotype. The rearrangement links TRBV5-6 to TRBJ2-7; no reliable D call. CDR1 is SGHDT and CDR2 is YYEEEE in the germline V gene. Trimming took 0 bases from V and 5 from J, leaving 15 bases between them. The CDR3 runs 15 residues. The chain's CDR3 is CASSLGPGHPHEQYV. The CDR3 DNA reads TGTGCCAGCAGCTTGGGCCCAGGCCACCCCCACGAGCAGTACGTC.

This clonotype showed up many times. The chain joins TRBV20-1 to TRBJ1-4; D not certain. V was pared by 1 base and J by 6 bases, with 15 bases between. This CDR3 is 15 amino acids long. Germline CDR1 and CDR2: DFQATT and SNEGSKA (reference sequence). CDR3 amino acids: CSARAIATSDEKLFF. The CDR3 DNA follows: TGCAGTGCTAGAGCAATCGCCACGTCCGATGAAAAACTGTTTTTT.

The chain joins TRBV12-3 or TRBV12-4 to TRBJ2-4; unclear D gene. With 6 bases removed from V and 7 bases from J, the gap between germline ends came to 10 bases. The CDR3 runs to 12 residues. The CDR3 nucleotides read TGTGCCAGCAGCCTCAGGTGGAACATTCAGTACTTC. Its translation is CASSLRWNIQYF.

The rearrangement uses TRBV20-1 and TRBJ2-1, with D unresolved. Germline V lookup: CDR1 DFQATT, CDR2 SNEGSKA (reference sequence). This CDR3 is 14 amino acids long. Trimming took off 2 bases at V and 1 base at J, with 9 bases between the two ends. The CDR3 DNA sequence: TGCAGTGCTAGATCTTTAGGGTCCTACAATGAGCAGTTCTTC. This sequence encodes CSARSLGSYNEQFF.

This clonotype was found many times. The chain couples TRBV7-2 to TRBJ2-7; no definite D call. CDR1 is SGHTA and CDR2 is FQGNSA in the germline V gene. Trimming pared 6 bases from V and 4 bases from J, leaving 16 bases between. CDR3 length equals 14 residues. CDR3 DNA: TGTGCCAGCAGTCGAAAGCCTATGGCATACGAGCAGTACTTC. Encoded protein: CASSRKPMAYEQYF.